This T cell receptor beta chain stems from a study of T cell responses to AZD1222 COVID-19 vaccine. Study results and caveats: Spike as a whole was targeted by vaccine-associated CD4 TCRs, dominant at 160-218 and 743-854. Baseline serostatus was positive in only a handful of AZD1222 recipients.

Regarding this clone: Antigen unknown.

The V and J ends lost 1 base and 1 base, in that order; junction bases with no gene match: 7. This CDR3 spans 16 amino acids. Germline V gene lookup returns CDR1 SGHKS and CDR2 YYEKEE (reference sequence). Produced via immunoSEQ multiplex PCR; TCRdb's table is partial and in-frame only. Of under 140,000 clones in the sample, 94% were seen once. V is TRBV5-5 and J is TRBJ1-1; TRBD1 aligns across 7 bases. The source was peripheral blood, collected 28 days after the second AZD1222 dose. This sequence originates from an adult who received the AZD1222 COVID-19 vaccine. CDR3 nucleotides: TGTGCCAGCAGCTTGCGGGGACAGTTAACGAACACTGAAGCTTTCTTT. Its protein is CASSLRGQLTNTEAFF.